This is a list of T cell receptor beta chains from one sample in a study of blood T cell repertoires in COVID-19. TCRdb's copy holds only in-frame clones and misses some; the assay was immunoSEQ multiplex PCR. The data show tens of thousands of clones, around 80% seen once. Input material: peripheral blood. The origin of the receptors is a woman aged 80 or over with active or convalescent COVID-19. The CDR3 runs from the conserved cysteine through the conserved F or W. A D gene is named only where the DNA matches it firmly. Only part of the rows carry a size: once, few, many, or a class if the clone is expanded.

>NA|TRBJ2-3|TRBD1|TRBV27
CASSNQPGQEVDTQYF
TGTGCCAGCAGTAACCAGCCGGGACAGGAGGTAGATACGCAGTATTTT
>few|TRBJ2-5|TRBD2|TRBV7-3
CASSLSGPAGAGETQYF
TGTGCCAGCAGCTTATCGGGGCCAGCGGGGGCAGGGGAGACCCAGTACTTC
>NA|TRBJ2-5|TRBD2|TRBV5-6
CASSASGGPIYQETQYF
TGTGCCAGCAGCGCTAGCGGGGGGCCGATTTACCAAGAGACCCAGTACTTC
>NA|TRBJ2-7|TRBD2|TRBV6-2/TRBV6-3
CASRYLSGEQYF
TGTGCCAGCAGATACCTTAGCGGGGAGCAGTACTTC
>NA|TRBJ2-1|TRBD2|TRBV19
CASSLGLAGGRSSYNEQFF
TGTGCCAGTAGCCTCGGACTAGCGGGGGGTAGAAGCTCCTACAATGAGCAGTTCTTC
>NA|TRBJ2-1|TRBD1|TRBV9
CASSPPPGTGGDEQFF
TGTGCCAGCAGCCCTCCCCCCGGGACAGGGGGAGATGAGCAGTTCTTC
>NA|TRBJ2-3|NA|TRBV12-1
CASSFGRSGARHHTDTQYF
TGTGCCAGCAGCTTTGGGCGTAGCGGGGCCAGACACCACACAGATACGCAGTATTTT
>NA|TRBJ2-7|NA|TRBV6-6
CASSYFSREEYF
TGTGCCAGCAGTTACTTCAGTAGGGAGGAGTACTTC
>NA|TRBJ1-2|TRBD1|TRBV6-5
CAATRDRGSYGYTF
TGTGCCGCCACCCGGGACAGGGGATCCTATGGCTACACCTTC
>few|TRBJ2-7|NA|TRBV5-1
CASSFGGYEQYF
TGCGCCAGCAGCTTCGGGGGCTACGAGCAGTACTTC
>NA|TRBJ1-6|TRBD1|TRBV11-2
CASRVTGSSYNSPLHF
TGTGCCAGCAGAGTGACAGGGAGCTCCTATAATTCACCCCTCCACTTT
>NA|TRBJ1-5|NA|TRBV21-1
CASSPPRSTGNQPQHF
TGTGCCAGCAGCCCCCCAAGAAGTACGGGCAATCAGCCCCAGCATTTT
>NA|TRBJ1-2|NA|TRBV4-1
CASREGGSLGYTF
TGCGCCAGCAGGGAGGGTGGGTCTCTCGGCTACACCTTC
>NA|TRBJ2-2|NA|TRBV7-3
CASSSGLGPGELFF
TGTGCCAGCAGCTCGGGACTGGGACCCGGGGAGCTGTTTTTT
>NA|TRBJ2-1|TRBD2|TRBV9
CASSVGTSHEQFF
TGTGCCAGCAGCGTTGGGACTAGCCATGAGCAGTTCTTC
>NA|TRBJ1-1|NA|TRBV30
CAWSVPSAGANTEAFF
TGTGCCTGGAGTGTCCCCTCGGCGGGGGCTAACACTGAAGCTTTCTTT
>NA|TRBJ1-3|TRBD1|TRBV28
CASRPTGVGNTIYF
TGTGCCAGCAGGCCTACAGGGGTCGGAAACACCATATATTTT
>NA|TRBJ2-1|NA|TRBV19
CASSIRVGGVGQFF
TGTGCCAGTAGTATAAGGGTCGGGGGAGTGGGGCAGTTCTTC
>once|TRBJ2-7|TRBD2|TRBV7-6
CASSISGSGEQYF
TGTGCCAGCAGCATTAGCGGGTCTGGGGAGCAGTACTTC
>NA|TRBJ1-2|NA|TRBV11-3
CASSLDPTATNYGYTF
TGTGCCAGCAGCTTAGATCCGACAGCAACTAACTATGGCTACACCTTC
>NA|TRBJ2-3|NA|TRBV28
CASSNREGGADTQYF
TGTGCCAGCAGTAACAGGGAGGGGGGAGCAGATACGCAGTATTTT
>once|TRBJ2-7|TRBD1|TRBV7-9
CASSFGQGWNEQYF
TGTGCCAGCAGCTTTGGACAGGGGTGGAACGAGCAGTACTTC
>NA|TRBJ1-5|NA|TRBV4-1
CASSQDRGFQPQHF
TGCGCCAGCAGCCAAGATCGGGGGTTCCAGCCCCAGCATTTT
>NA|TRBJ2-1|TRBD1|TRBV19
CASSIAGPGQGINEQFF
TGTGCCAGTAGTATTGCCGGACCGGGACAGGGAATCAATGAGCAGTTCTTC
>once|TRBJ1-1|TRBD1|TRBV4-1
CASRGETGPEAFF
TGCGCCAGCAGGGGGGAGACAGGGCCTGAAGCTTTCTTT
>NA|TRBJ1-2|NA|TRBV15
CATSRDTTGYTF
TGTGCCACCAGCAGAGATACTACTGGCTACACCTTC
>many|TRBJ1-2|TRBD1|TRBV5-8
CASSLELGQPVGYTF
TGTGCCAGCAGCTTAGAACTGGGACAGCCCGTTGGCTACACCTTC
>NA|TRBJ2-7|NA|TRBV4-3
CASSQGRFGQLYEQYF
TGCGCCAGCAGCCAAGGACGCTTCGGACAGCTTTACGAGCAGTACTTC
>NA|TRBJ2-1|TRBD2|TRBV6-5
CASSRLAGNNEQFF
TGTGCCAGCAGTCGCCTAGCGGGTAACAATGAGCAGTTCTTC
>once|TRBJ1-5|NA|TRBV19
CASSIQGRGQPQHF
TGTGCCAGTAGTATCCAGGGAAGGGGTCAGCCCCAGCATTTT
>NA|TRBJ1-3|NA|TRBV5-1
CASSLAGDTGNTIYF
TGCGCCAGCAGCTTGGCTGGGGACACTGGAAACACCATATATTTT
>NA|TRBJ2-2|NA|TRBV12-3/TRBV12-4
CASNRGWGGELFF
TGTGCCAGCAACCGGGGGTGGGGCGGGGAGCTGTTTTTT
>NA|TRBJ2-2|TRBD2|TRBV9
CASSVGLAGGTGELFF
TGTGCCAGCAGCGTAGGTCTAGCGGGGGGAACCGGGGAGCTGTTTTTT
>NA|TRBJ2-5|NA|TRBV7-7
CASSKGGIQETQYF
TGTGCTAGCAGCAAAGGAGGGATCCAAGAGACCCAGTACTTC